Sequencing of this T cell receptor (beta chain) was carried out in a study of blood T cell repertoires in COVID-19 (TCRdb year 2020). Regarding the study in general: Samples covering the acute and convalescent phases of COVID-19 were provided by collaborators in the United States, Italy and Spain. The repertoires were made available in a free public database intended to serve as a resource for research on the immune response to SARS-CoV-2. The samples were drawn from two sources: the first 160 participants of the ongoing ImmuneRACE study, and fewer than 1,500 subjects contributed by 6 global collaborators. HLA class I and class II types, where available, came from metadata supplied by the sample provider rather than from assay-based typing. The material from the prospective study consisted of cDNA or gDNA derived from T cells, B-cell-depleted T cells, or PBMCs. The sample metadata nearly always contained a de-identified subject ID, COVID-19 status, age in years and sex. The dataset comprised deeply sampled blood TCRbeta repertoires from subjects exposed to, actively infected with, or recovered from COVID-19.

TCRbeta CDR3 regions were amplified from genomic DNA using the immunoSEQ Assay, a bias-controlled multiplex PCR. The original pipeline was this. Within the assay, amplification of reference gene primers was used to estimate how many nucleated cells each sample contained. To quantify the absolute abundance of each unique TCRbeta CDR3 rearrangement, sequence reads were collapsed and filtered. Productive Simpson clonality was computed per sample as the square root of Simpson's diversity index over productive rearrangements. TCRdb mirrors the immuneACCESS table, restricted to in-frame sequences. Some clones are absent from its copies; in checked studies, under half trace to an unresolved V gene, and the reason for the others is unknown. The DNA was the basis for D and trimming; V, J and clone size are from that table. This sample gives 250,000 or so clones in total; just over 85% of them show up just once. The ten most abundant clones make up 2.5% to 3.5% of the sample.

The investigation overall reported the following: How much clinical and demographic metadata was included differed by source and by participant, and the metadata was provided uncurated.

The collaborating institutions used their own protocols to collect whole blood in K2EDTA tubes. Collaborator samples were shipped for TCRbeta analysis as frozen whole blood, isolated PBMCs, or DNA extracted from either sample type. The CDR3 has 16 amino acids, counting the end cysteine and phenylalanine. Only CDR3 DNA remains: 48 bases, in frame from the first base. The germline V gene provides CDR1 MNHEY and CDR2 SVGEGT. V is clipped by 4 bases and J by 4 bases, and the sequence between their germline boundaries is 14 bases long. A note on this clone: The specificity of this receptor is unknown. Within one base of it there is no much larger clone, and no base qualities were kept. Other nucleotide sequences in the sample specify the same CDR3.

This TCR was sampled from a woman aged 25 to 39 with active or convalescent COVID-19. The chain is encoded by TRBV6-2 or TRBV6-3 joined to TRBJ2-6, and TRBD2 may be the D gene, going by 7 matching bases. Input material: peripheral blood. For the CDR3, the sequence is CASSFWGGAGANVLTF. The sequenced DNA: TGTGCCAGCAGTTTTTGGGGGGGGGCGGGGGCCAACGTCCTGACTTTC.